The next 3 T cell receptor beta chains were all read from a single sample in a study of response to subunit inactivated influenza vaccine. TCRdb ran MiXCR on the RT-PCR reads and lists one entry per CDR3 protein. The data show around 790,000 distinct CDR3 sequences, 21% seen once. Sequencing used PBMCs from blood, obtained 5 to 6 days after vaccination. The receptors stem from a man between 45 and 60 years old who received an inactivated influenza vaccine.

J is TRBJ2-1 and V is TRBV7-2; TRBD1 matches at 10 bases. Per germline, CDR1 SGHTA and CDR2 FQGNSA. The CDR3 totals 15 residues. Trimming cost V 5 bases and J 9 bases; bases outside gene matches: 10. Written as DNA, the CDR3 is TGTGCCAGCAGCCGGATCCGGGGACAGGGGTCTGAGCAGTTCTTC. Residues: CASSRIRGQGSEQFF.

This clonotype was seen ten or more times. This chain joins TRBV20-1 and TRBJ1-1, with D unresolved. Germline V gives CDR1 DFQATT, CDR2 SNEGSKA (reference sequence). This CDR3 has 13 residues. V lost 4 bases and J lost 2, with 11 bases in between. Here the CDR3 reads CSAIQPLNTEAFF. The CDR3 DNA reads TGCAGTGCTATTCAGCCATTAAACACTGAAGCTTTCTTT.

The rearrangement uses TRBV20-1 and TRBJ2-7; D is unclear. Trimming pared 6 bases from V and 7 bases from J, leaving 19 bases between. Germline assignment: CDR1 DFQATT and CDR2 SNEGSKA (reference sequence). The CDR3 has 13 amino acids. DNA for the CDR3: TGCAGTGCGGAAAACTACCCCGGTGGGGAGCAGTACTTC. Translated: CSAENYPGGEQYF.